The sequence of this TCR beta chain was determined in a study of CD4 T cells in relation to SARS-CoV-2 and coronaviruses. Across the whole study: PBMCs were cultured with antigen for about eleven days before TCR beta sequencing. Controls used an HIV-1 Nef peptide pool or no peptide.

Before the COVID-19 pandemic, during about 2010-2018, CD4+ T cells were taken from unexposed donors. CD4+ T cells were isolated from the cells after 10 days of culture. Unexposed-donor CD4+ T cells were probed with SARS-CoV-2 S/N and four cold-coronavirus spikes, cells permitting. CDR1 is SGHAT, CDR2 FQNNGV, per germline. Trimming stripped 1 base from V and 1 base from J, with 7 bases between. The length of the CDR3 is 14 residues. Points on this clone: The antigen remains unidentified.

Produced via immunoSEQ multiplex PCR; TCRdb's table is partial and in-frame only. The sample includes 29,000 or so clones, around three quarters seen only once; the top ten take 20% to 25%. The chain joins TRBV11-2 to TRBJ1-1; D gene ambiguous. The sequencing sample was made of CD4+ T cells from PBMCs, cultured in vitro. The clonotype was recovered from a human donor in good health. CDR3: CASSLVAGNTEAFF. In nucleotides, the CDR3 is TGTGCCAGCAGCTTAGTTGCAGGGAACACTGAAGCTTTCTTT.